One and the same sample provided the 17 T cell receptor beta chains below, sequenced in a study of blood T cells in healthy people across ages. Using a J-beta primer mix together with a sample-barcoded 5' primer, a second PCR was run for roughly 6 to 11 cycles. TCRdb re-called the 5' RACE reads through MiXCR, storing one row per CDR3 protein. The sample lists fewer than 1 million distinct CDR3 sequences; approximately 48% were seen once. The sequencing sample was made of blood. The receptors come from a man aged 60 to 69 in good health.

The V call is TRBV6-2 or TRBV6-3, the J call TRBJ1-1; possible D gene TRBD1, 5 bases. CDR3 length equals 15 residues. V lost 7 bases, J lost 5 bases, and 20 bases lay in between. Germline V gives CDR1 MNHEY, CDR2 SVGEGT. CDR3 in amino acids: CASTRATAILTEAFF. In nucleotides, the CDR3 is TGTGCCAGCACTAGAGCGACAGCGATTCTTACTGAAGCTTTCTTT.

This clonotype was seen a few times. The V gene is TRBV12-3 or TRBV12-4, the J gene TRBJ2-1; no definite D call. The CDR3 has 12 residues. V lost 1 base, J lost 10 bases, and 8 bases lay in between. The CDR3 nucleotides are TGTGCCAGCAGTTTAGGGGTGCGGGAGCAGTTCTTC. Amino acid sequence: CASSLGVREQFF.

The CDR3 DNA reads as TGTGCCGGGGCTTTTGGGGAATCCGAGCAGTACTTC. It encodes CAGAFGESEQYF. The J gene is TRBJ2-7, the V gene TRBV30, with a weak D call TRBD1 (5 bases). With 8 bases removed from V and 6 bases from J, the gap between germline ends came to 17 bases. The germline CDR1 and CDR2 sequences are GTSNPN and SVGIG (reference sequence). This CDR3 is built from 12 residues.

This clonotype showed up many times. The rearrangement uses TRBV5-6 and TRBJ1-4, with D possibly being TRBD1 (6 bases). Trimming shortened V by 4 bases and J by 7 bases, and 17 bases separated the two germline ends. CDR3 length: 15 amino acids. Germline V CDR1 and CDR2: SGHDT, YYEEEE. The DNA for the CDR3 is TGTGCCAGCAGCCACCCTAGGGGGTCCTCTGAAAAACTGTTTTTT. It translates to CASSHPRGSSEKLFF.

Concerning this clonotype itself: This may arise from a read error, as a much more abundant clone is one base away. The rearrangement joins TRBV12-3 or TRBV12-4 to TRBJ2-3; 9 nucleotides align to TRBD2. The CDR3 runs 14 residues. The V gene end was trimmed by 5 bases and the J gene end by 5 bases; junction bases not matched to a gene: 5. Written as DNA, the CDR3 is TGTGCCAGCAGTCGCGGGGGGGCCGGAGATACGCAGTATTTT. Amino acid sequence: CASSRGGAGDTQYF.

This clonotype was observed a few times. The chain couples TRBV20-1 to TRBJ2-3, with 7 bases matching TRBD1. The germline CDR1 and CDR2 sequences are DFQATT and SNEGSKA (reference sequence). The V segment lost 5 bases and the J segment 2 bases; nucleotides outside the gene matches: 4. This CDR3 spans 13 amino acids. The CDR3 region is CSAPDRATDTQYF. The CDR3 DNA sequence: TGCAGTGCTCCTGACAGGGCCACAGATACGCAGTATTTT.

V usage is TRBV10-3 and J usage is TRBJ1-5, with D possibly TRBD1 on 6 matching bases. Trimming stripped 11 bases from V and 6 bases from J, with 20 bases between. The length of the CDR3 is 14 residues. Germline V gene data show CDR1 as ENHRY and CDR2 as SYGVKD. Written as DNA, the CDR3 is TGTGCCCTGGACGGGACACGGAAGGTTCAGCCCCAGCATTTT. This codes for CALDGTRKVQPQHF.

The gene calls are TRBV20-1 and TRBJ1-6; D perhaps matches TRBD1 (6 bases). Germline V gene sequence: CDR1 DFQATT, CDR2 SNEGSKA (reference sequence). The length of the CDR3 is 13 residues. Trimming took 6 bases from V and 5 from J, leaving 11 bases between them. CDR3 sequence: CSARDINNSPLHF. In DNA, the CDR3 is TGCAGTGCAAGGGACATCAATAATTCACCCCTCCACTTT.

This clonotype was seen more than once but under ten times. This chain connects TRBV6-2 or TRBV6-3 to TRBJ2-7, with D maybe TRBD2 (6 bases). The CDR3 runs to 15 residues. V was cut by 6 bases and J by 2 bases, with 17 bases left in between. Germline V gene data show CDR1 as MNHEY and CDR2 as SVGEGT. CDR3 nucleotide sequence: TGTGCCAGCAGCCGCGGGACTCCCAAGGCCTACGAGCAGTACTTC. This sequence encodes CASSRGTPKAYEQYF.

The V call is TRBV5-1, the J call TRBJ2-1; 9 bases match TRBD1. The CDR3 length is 15 residues. Germline CDR1 reads SGHRS; CDR2 reads YFSETQ. J lost 6 bases, V lost 4 bases, and 8 bases had no gene match. Written as DNA, the CDR3 is TGCGCCAGCAGCCGTGCCGGGACAGGGACCAATGAGCAGTTCTTC. Its protein is CASSRAGTGTNEQFF.

This clonotype was seen a handful of times. The V and J genes are TRBV7-8 and TRBJ1-4; D may be TRBD1 (5 bases). The CDR3 is made up of 15 amino acids. The V end was cut by 6 bases, the J end by 3 bases, with 14 bases between. CDR1 is SGHVS, CDR2 FQNEAQ, per germline. As DNA, the CDR3 is TGTGCCAGCAGTGGGCCAGGGCCTGCTAATGAAAAACTGTTTTTT. Its protein product is CASSGPGPANEKLFF. Complete variable domain (other parts from reference TRBV7-8 and TRBJ1-4): GAGVSQSPRYKVAKRGQDVALRCDPISGHVSLFWYQQALGQGPEFLTYFQNEAQLDKSGLPSDRFFAERPEGSVSTLKIQRTQQEDSAVYLCASSGPGPANEKLFFGSGTQLSVL.

The genes are TRBV20-1 and TRBJ2-7, with D maybe TRBD1 (6 bases). The closer fit of TRBJ2-5 to the DNA end suggests the J call may be wrong. From germline, CDR1 is DFQATT and CDR2 SNEGSKA (reference sequence). The CDR3 runs to 14 residues. For the CDR3, the DNA is TGCAGTGCTTCCCGACAGGAGGTGGGAGAGACCCAGTACTTC. Its protein product is CSASRQEVGETQYF.

This clonotype was counted a few times. The genes are TRBV6-2 or TRBV6-3 and TRBJ2-5; TRBD1 agrees at 7 bases. The CDR3 sequence is 15 residues long. V lost 6 bases, J lost 3 bases, and 10 bases stayed unmatched. Germline CDR1 and CDR2: MNHEY and SVGEGT. The CDR3 region has the DNA TGTGCCAGCAGCCACGAAGGGACAGATAAAGAGACCCAGTACTTC. This codes for CASSHEGTDKETQYF.

V and J are TRBV5-5 and TRBJ2-1, with D maybe TRBD1 (5 bases). The CDR3 loop spans 15 amino acids. Per germline, CDR1 SGHKS and CDR2 YYEKEE (reference sequence). Trimming took 0 bases from V and 9 from J, leaving 16 bases between them. CDR3 amino acids: CASSLDQGSIGEQFF. For the CDR3, the DNA is TGTGCCAGCAGCTTGGATCAGGGAAGTATAGGTGAGCAGTTCTTC.

The genes are TRBV20-1 and TRBJ2-7; D not resolved. This CDR3 has 12 residues. CDR1 and CDR2 from the germline V gene are DFQATT and SNEGSKA (reference sequence). V gave up 3 bases and J gave up 1 base, with 7 bases separating them. CDR3 residues: CSASYRSYEQYF. In nucleotides, the CDR3 is TGCAGTGCTAGTTACAGATCCTACGAGCAGTACTTC.

The chain recombines TRBV18 with TRBJ1-5, with no clear D. CDR3 length: 14 residues. Between the trimmed V and J ends, which lost 6 bases and 1 base, there was a span of 10 bases. CDR1 and CDR2 from the germline V gene are KGHSH and LQKENI. CDR3 region: CASSPTESNQPQHF. CDR3 sequence (DNA): TGTGCCAGCTCCCCTACAGAAAGCAATCAGCCCCAGCATTTT.

This clonotype was recorded at least ten times. The chain recombines TRBV14 with TRBJ1-5; D is undetermined. The V end lost 4 bases, the J end lost 4 bases, and 8 bases lay between the germline ends. This CDR3 has 13 amino acids. Germline CDR1 and CDR2: SGHDN and FVKESK. CDR3 in amino acids: CASSRHRNQPQHF. The CDR3 DNA reads TGTGCCAGCAGCCGCCATCGAAATCAGCCCCAGCATTTT.